Listed here are 15 T cell receptor beta chains from one sample, sequenced in a study of blood T cells in healthy people across ages. Primed by a sample-barcoded 5' primer and a J-beta primer mix, a second PCR proceeded for 7 to 11 cycles. MiXCR, run by TCRdb on the 5' RACE reads, gives a single entry per CDR3 protein. Of 600,000 to 850,000 distinct CDR3 sequences listed, 43% are singletons. The sample comprised blood. The receptor source for this set is a woman aged 60 to 75 in good health.

This chain connects TRBV20-1 to TRBJ1-4; perhaps TRBD1 as D (6 bases). Looked up from germline, CDR1 is DFQATT and CDR2 is SNEGSKA (reference sequence). The CDR3 runs 15 residues. V gave up 0 bases and J gave up 7 bases, with 15 bases separating them. The CDR3 loop reads CSARDLNREGEKLFF. The CDR3 DNA reads as TGCAGTGCTAGAGATCTGAACAGGGAAGGTGAAAAACTGTTTTTT.

In regard to this clonotype: Germline and junction disagree at one end, which may indicate a read error. V and J are TRBV4-2 and TRBJ1-6; D uncertain. Per germline, CDR1 LGHNA and CDR2 YNFKEQ. This CDR3 comprises 15 residues. CDR3 residues: CASSQDLKRNSPLHF. The CDR3 nucleotides read TGTGCCAGCAGCCAAGATCTTAAAAGAAATTCACCCCTCCATTTT.

This clonotype was recorded only once. Here the CDR3 omits its conserved ending phenylalanine or tryptophan, so a read error is the likely source. The V gene is TRBV6-6, the J gene TRBJ1-5, with unresolved D. The CDR3 loop spans 12 amino acids. CDR1 is MNHNY, CDR2 SVGAGI, per germline (reference sequence). V was trimmed by 7 bases and J by 4 bases, leaving 8 bases between them. The CDR3 loop is CASTRSNQPQHY. As DNA, the CDR3 is TGTGCCAGCACACGTTCGAATCAGCCCCAGCATTAT.

As to this clonotype: The CDR3 ends on some other residue instead of the conserved phenylalanine or tryptophan, so this is likely a read error. V gene TRBV11-2 combines with J gene TRBJ2-3; 7 bases fit TRBD2. The V and J ends lost 6 bases and 5 bases, in that order; junction bases with no gene match: 11. CDR1 and CDR2 from the germline V gene are SGHAT and FQNNGV. The CDR3 is 15 residues long. CDR3 coding DNA: TGTGCCAGCAGGCCGCGGATGCGGGAGTTAGATACGCAGTATCTT. Protein product: CASRPRMRELDTQYL.

This clonotype was seen more than once but under ten times. This chain joins TRBV6-2 or TRBV6-3 and TRBJ2-7, with D perhaps matching TRBD2 (5 bases). CDR1 is MNHEY and CDR2 is SVGEGT in the germline V gene. CDR3 length equals 19 residues. V dropped 0 bases and J dropped 1 base, with 22 bases sitting between them. CDR3 DNA sequence: TGTGCCAGCAGTTACTCGATCGCCTTAAGAGGGCGGGTTTCCTACGAGCAGTACTTC. It specifies CASSYSIALRGRVSYEQYF.

In this sample, this clonotype turned up a few times. The chain carries TRBV6-1 and TRBJ2-3, with 12 bases lining up with TRBD2. This CDR3 is 20 amino acids long. V lost 5 bases to trimming and J lost 5 bases; unmatched junction nucleotides: 20. Germline CDR1 MNHNS, CDR2 SASEGT. CDR3: CASSPRLAGGPDSGGDTQYF. Here the CDR3 DNA reads TGTGCCAGCAGTCCCCGGCTAGCGGGAGGGCCGGATTCAGGGGGAGATACGCAGTATTTT.

V usage is TRBV24-1 and J usage is TRBJ2-7, with TRBD2 matching 15 bases. Matching the DNA end better, TRBJ2-5 makes the J call doubtful. The CDR3 is made up of 15 amino acids. Per the germline V gene, CDR1 is KGHDR and CDR2 is SFDVKD. The CDR3 DNA sequence: TGTGCCACCAGCCTGGGACTAGCGGGGGGTGAGACCCAGTACTTC. Amino acid sequence: CATSLGLAGGETQYF.

The genes are TRBV11-3 and TRBJ2-7, with D possibly matching TRBD1 (5 bases). The CDR3 runs 11 residues. The V gene lost 9 bases and the J gene lost 7 bases, with 13 bases spanning the gap. CDR1 and CDR2 (germline): SGHNT, YENEEA. The CDR3 reads CASGAGSEQYF. Here the CDR3 DNA reads TGTGCCAGTGGGGCAGGGTCTGAGCAGTACTTC.

This clonotype appeared many times. The chain recombines TRBV7-2 with TRBJ2-3; TRBD2 aligns across 13 bases. The CDR3 loop spans 16 amino acids. Trimming cost V 5 bases and J 2 bases; bases outside gene matches: 4. CDR1 and CDR2 from the germline V gene are SGHTA and FQGNSA. DNA for the CDR3: TGTGCCAGCAGCCTACTAGCGGGGGGGATCACAGATACGCAGTATTTT. Translating gives CASSLLAGGITDTQYF.

This clonotype was counted ten times or more. The chain is built from TRBV10-3 and TRBJ2-3; TRBD2 aligns across 8 bases. Trimming at V came to 8 bases and at J to 2 bases, leaving 6 bases not matched to a gene. The CDR3 loop spans 14 amino acids. Germline-derived CDR1 and CDR2 are ENHRY and SYGVKD. The CDR3 region has the DNA TGTGCCATCGAGGAGCGGGGGATCACAGATACGCAGTATTTT. Protein sequence: CAIEERGITDTQYF.

The chain is built from TRBV4-2 and TRBJ2-3; 8 positions match TRBD2. The V and J ends lost 2 bases and 5 bases, in that order; junction bases with no gene match: 9. The CDR3 contains 16 residues. Germline V gene sequence: CDR1 LGHNA, CDR2 YNFKEQ. Here the CDR3 reads CASSQSEREILDTQYF. Here the CDR3 DNA reads TGTGCCAGCAGCCAATCTGAGCGGGAGATTTTAGATACGCAGTATTTT.

This CDR3 is CSALIPTANYGYTF. The CDR3 nucleotides read TGCAGTGCTCTAATACCGACCGCTAACTATGGCTACACCTTC. The V call is TRBV20-1, the J call TRBJ1-2; D unresolved. V was cut by 5 bases and J by 0 bases, with 13 bases left in between. The length of the CDR3 is 14 residues. Looked up from germline, CDR1 is DFQATT and CDR2 is SNEGSKA (reference sequence).

V is TRBV20-1 and J is TRBJ1-4, with 11 bases lining up with TRBD1. This CDR3 contains 15 residues. V shed 5 bases and J 7 bases; nucleotides not matched to a gene: 9. In germline, CDR1 is DFQATT, CDR2 SNEGSKA (reference sequence). The CDR3: CSAADRGRIVEKLFF. CDR3 DNA sequence: TGCAGTGCTGCGGACAGGGGGCGAATTGTTGAAAAACTGTTTTTT.

There are a few counts of this clonotype. The V call is TRBV6-2 or TRBV6-3, the J call TRBJ2-5; possible D gene TRBD2, 7 bases. The CDR3 extends over 16 amino acids. Germline V lookup: CDR1 MNHEY, CDR2 SVGEGT. Trimming shortened V by 0 bases and J by 5 bases, and 16 bases separated the two germline ends. CDR3 protein: CASSYSGASGHETQYF. DNA for the CDR3: TGTGCCAGCAGTTACTCGGGGGCTAGCGGCCATGAGACCCAGTACTTC.

A few counts support this clonotype. The rearrangement uses TRBV14 and TRBJ1-2; D is uncertain. This CDR3 has 13 amino acids. The germline V gene has CDR1 SGHDN and CDR2 FVKESK. V was clipped by 4 bases and J by 6 bases, with 12 bases between them. The CDR3 bases are TGTGCCAGCAGCCCCCGGACGGATAATGGCTACACCTTC. Amino acids: CASSPRTDNGYTF.